This TCR beta chain was observed in a study of spatial heterogeneity in lung cancer. Study information: Detection consistently yielded more beta chains than alpha chains.

TCRdb re-derived calls from the 5' RACE reads in MiXCR, one entry per CDR3 protein. The sample includes tens of thousands of distinct CDR3 sequences, 7% to 9% seen only once; the top ten take 6% to 7.5%. Germline CDR1 and CDR2: MDHEN and SYDVKM. Trimming at V came to 6 bases and at J to 7 bases, leaving 7 bases not matched to a gene. The CDR3 extends over 14 amino acids. Specified time point: sample taken at primary tumor resection. Without sorting, whole RNA was sequenced from tumor, nontumor lung or frozen PBMC. Patients with untreated early-stage non-small cell lung cancer, numbering approximately 70, were the donors. This clonotype has a handful of counts.

This receptor was taken from a male donor with early-stage non-small cell lung cancer. The chain employs TRBV28 and TRBJ2-5; the match to TRBD2 covers 11 bases. This specimen was PBMCs, taken at surgery. The CDR3 reads CASSILAGEGTQYF. DNA of the CDR3: TGTGCCAGCAGCATACTAGCGGGAGAGGGGACCCAGTACTTC.